A selection of T cell receptor beta chains follows, all from one sample in a study of T-cell reconstitution after alpha-beta-depleted transplantation in children. Using its own MiXCR run on the PCR reads, TCRdb lists one record per CDR3 protein. This table holds 150,000 to 200,000 distinct CDR3 sequences, roughly 15% found once. This material consisted of PBMCs from the stem cell graft donor, taken from the stem cell graft. These receptor sequences come from a human donor who donated a stem cell graft to a child with acute lymphoblastic leukemia. Each CDR3 is given with its conserved first and last residue. The D gene is left open where the match is weak. Part of the rows lack a size; the others show once, few, many or a class for expanded clones.

j_call: TRBJ2-2
clone_size: many
d_call: .
v_call: TRBV5-5
cdr3_length: 12
cdr3_nt: TGTGCCAGCAGCTCTGACACCGGGGAGCTGTTTTTT
cdr3_aa: CASSSDTGELFF

j_call: TRBJ1-5
clone_size: many
d_call: .
v_call: TRBV29-1
cdr3_length: 13
cdr3_nt: TGCAGCGTTGAAGTGTCAGAAGGGCAGCCCCAGCATTTT
cdr3_aa: CSVEVSEGQPQHF

j_call: TRBJ1-1
clone_size: .
d_call: TRBD1
v_call: TRBV12-3/TRBV12-4
cdr3_length: 13
cdr3_nt: TGTGCCAGCAGCCCCACAGGGGACACTGAAGCTTTCTTT
cdr3_aa: CASSPTGDTEAFF

j_call: TRBJ2-7
clone_size: many
d_call: TRBD2
v_call: TRBV20-1
cdr3_length: 13
cdr3_nt: TGCAGTGCCAGACTAGCGGGAGTTGGCGAGCAGTACTTC
cdr3_aa: CSARLAGVGEQYF

j_call: TRBJ1-2
clone_size: many
d_call: TRBD1
v_call: TRBV5-1
cdr3_length: 14
cdr3_nt: TGCGCCAGCAGCTTGGCTCAGGGGGCAGGTGGCTACACCTTC
cdr3_aa: CASSLAQGAGGYTF

j_call: TRBJ1-1
clone_size: few
d_call: TRBD1
v_call: TRBV20-1
cdr3_length: 19
cdr3_nt: TGCAGTGCTAGAATTCCCGGGGGACAGAGGACTGATCTGAACACTGAAGCTTTCTTT
cdr3_aa: CSARIPGGQRTDLNTEAFF

j_call: TRBJ2-1
clone_size: .
d_call: TRBD2
v_call: TRBV7-7
cdr3_length: 15
cdr3_nt: TGTGCTAGCAGCTTAACGGCTAGCGGGAGAAATGAGCAGTTCTTC
cdr3_aa: CASSLTASGRNEQFF

j_call: TRBJ1-2
clone_size: many
d_call: .
v_call: TRBV20-1
cdr3_length: 12
cdr3_nt: TGCAGTGCTAGACAGGATCTTTATGGCTACACCTTC
cdr3_aa: CSARQDLYGYTF

j_call: TRBJ2-3
clone_size: few
d_call: TRBD2
v_call: TRBV5-1
cdr3_length: 15
cdr3_nt: TGCGCCAGCAGCCCCTTAACTAGCGGGAGAGATACGCAGTATTTT
cdr3_aa: CASSPLTSGRDTQYF

j_call: TRBJ2-1
clone_size: few
d_call: .
v_call: TRBV6-5
cdr3_length: 15
cdr3_nt: TGTGCCAGTAAGGGGGATTTACGATCGTACAATGAGCAGTTCTTC
cdr3_aa: CASKGDLRSYNEQFF

j_call: TRBJ2-7
clone_size: many
d_call: .
v_call: TRBV7-9
cdr3_length: 15
cdr3_nt: TGTGCCAGCAGCTTAGTCGGGCCAGGGGCCTACGAGCAGTACTTC
cdr3_aa: CASSLVGPGAYEQYF

j_call: TRBJ2-7
clone_size: .
d_call: TRBD1
v_call: TRBV6-5
cdr3_length: 17
cdr3_nt: TGTGCCAGCAGTTATTTTGCGGGACAGGGTGTCTCCTACGAGCAGTACTTC
cdr3_aa: CASSYFAGQGVSYEQYF

j_call: TRBJ2-2
clone_size: .
d_call: .
v_call: TRBV12-3/TRBV12-4
cdr3_length: 11
cdr3_nt: TGTGCCAGCAGACTCACCGGGGAGCTGTTTTTT
cdr3_aa: CASRLTGELFF

j_call: TRBJ2-5
clone_size: many
d_call: TRBD1
v_call: TRBV5-5
cdr3_length: 18
cdr3_nt: TGTGCCAGCAGCTTAGCCTTACAGGGGGCGGAGTACCAAGAGACCCAGTACTTC
cdr3_aa: CASSLALQGAEYQETQYF

j_call: TRBJ2-7
clone_size: many
d_call: .
v_call: TRBV4-2
cdr3_length: 15
cdr3_nt: TGTGCCAGCAGCCCCCGATCCCTTGGGCCAGGCGAGCAGTACTTC
cdr3_aa: CASSPRSLGPGEQYF

j_call: TRBJ1-5
clone_size: many
d_call: .
v_call: TRBV20-1
cdr3_length: 13
cdr3_nt: TGCAGTGCTAGTCGGCAGGCGGATCAGCCCCAGCATTTT
cdr3_aa: CSASRQADQPQHF

j_call: TRBJ2-3
clone_size: few
d_call: .
v_call: TRBV19
cdr3_length: 15
cdr3_nt: TGTGCCAGTAGTTCCAGGAGGCAGTCCACAGATACGCAGTATTTT
cdr3_aa: CASSSRRQSTDTQYF

j_call: TRBJ2-1
clone_size: few
d_call: TRBD2
v_call: TRBV5-1
cdr3_length: 14
cdr3_nt: TGCGCCAGCAGCTTGGATGGAGGGACTATTGAGCAGTTCTTC
cdr3_aa: CASSLDGGTIEQFF

j_call: TRBJ2-5
clone_size: many
d_call: .
v_call: TRBV5-1
cdr3_length: 15
cdr3_nt: TGCGCCAGCAGCTTGGATCCGGGAGCGCAAGAGACCCAGTACTTC
cdr3_aa: CASSLDPGAQETQYF

j_call: TRBJ2-7
clone_size: many
d_call: .
v_call: TRBV13
cdr3_length: 14
cdr3_nt: TGTGCCAGCAGCAAGCGACTAGGTTCCCACGAGCAGTACTTC
cdr3_aa: CASSKRLGSHEQYF

j_call: TRBJ1-1
clone_size: many
d_call: .
v_call: TRBV12-3/TRBV12-4
cdr3_length: 15
cdr3_nt: TGTGCCAGCAGTTTAAGGGGTGGGATGAACACTGAAGCTTTCTTT
cdr3_aa: CASSLRGGMNTEAFF

j_call: TRBJ1-5
clone_size: .
d_call: .
v_call: TRBV19
cdr3_length: 16
cdr3_nt: TGTGCCAGTAGTATAGTTGGGGAGAATAGCAATCAGCCCCAGCATTTT
cdr3_aa: CASSIVGENSNQPQHF